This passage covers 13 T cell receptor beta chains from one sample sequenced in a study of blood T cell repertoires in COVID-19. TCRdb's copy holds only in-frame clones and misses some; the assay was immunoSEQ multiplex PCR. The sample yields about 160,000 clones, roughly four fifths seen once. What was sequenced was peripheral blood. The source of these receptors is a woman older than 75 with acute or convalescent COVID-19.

CDR3 in amino acids: CASSERANYGYTF. CDR3 nucleotide sequence: TGTGCCAGCAGTGAAAGAGCCAACTATGGCTACACCTTC. The chain uses TRBV2 and TRBJ1-2; D unresolved. Trimming removed 2 bases at V and 2 bases at J, with 6 bases between. Germline values: CDR1 SNHLY, CDR2 FYNNEI. The CDR3 consists of 13 residues.

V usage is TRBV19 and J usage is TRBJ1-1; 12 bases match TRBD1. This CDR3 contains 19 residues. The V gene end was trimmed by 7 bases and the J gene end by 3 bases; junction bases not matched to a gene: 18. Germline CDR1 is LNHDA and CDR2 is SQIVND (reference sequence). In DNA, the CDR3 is TGTGCCAGTATGTCCTCCGTGTTTGGGACAGGGGGCGGTGACACTGAAGCTTTCTTT. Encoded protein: CASMSSVFGTGGGDTEAFF. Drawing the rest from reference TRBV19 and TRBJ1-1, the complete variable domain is DGGITQSPKYLFRKEGQNVTLSCEQNLNHDAMYWYRQDPGQGLRLIYYSQIVNDFQKGDIAEGYSVSREKKESFPLTVTSAQKNPTAFYLCASMSSVFGTGGGDTEAFFGQGTRLTVV.

The CDR3 spells CASSLTRAGNEKLFF. DNA of the CDR3: TGTGCCAGCAGCTTGACCCGGGCGGGTAATGAAAAACTGTTTTTT. The J gene is TRBJ1-4, the V gene TRBV5-8; D remains ambiguous. Germline CDR1 reads SGHTS; CDR2 reads YDEGEE. The CDR3 has 15 residues. The V gene lost 1 base and the J gene lost 4 bases, with 11 bases spanning the gap.

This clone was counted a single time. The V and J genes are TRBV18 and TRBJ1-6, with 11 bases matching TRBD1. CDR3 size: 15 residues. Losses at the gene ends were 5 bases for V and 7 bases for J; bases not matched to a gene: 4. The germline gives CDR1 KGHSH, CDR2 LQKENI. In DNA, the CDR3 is TGTGCCAGCTCAGCGGGACAGGGGGAAAATTCACCCCTCCACTTT. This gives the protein CASSAGQGENSPLHF.

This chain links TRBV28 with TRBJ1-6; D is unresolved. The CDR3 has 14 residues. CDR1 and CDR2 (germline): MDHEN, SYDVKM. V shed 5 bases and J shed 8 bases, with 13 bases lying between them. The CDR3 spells CASSQDTGDSPLHF. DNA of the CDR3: TGTGCCAGCAGTCAAGACACCGGTGATTCACCCCTCCACTTT.

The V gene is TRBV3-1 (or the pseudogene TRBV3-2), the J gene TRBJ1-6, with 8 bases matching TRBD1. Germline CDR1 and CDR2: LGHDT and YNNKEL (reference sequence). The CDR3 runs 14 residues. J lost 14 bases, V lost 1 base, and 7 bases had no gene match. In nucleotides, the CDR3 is TGTGCCAGCAGCCAAGGGCAGGGGGCGGAGACCCTCCACTTT. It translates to CASSQGQGAETLHF.

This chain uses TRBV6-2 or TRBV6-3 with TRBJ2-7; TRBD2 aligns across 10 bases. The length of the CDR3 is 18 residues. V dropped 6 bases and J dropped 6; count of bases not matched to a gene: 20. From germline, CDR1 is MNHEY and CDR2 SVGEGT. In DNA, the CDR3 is TGTGCCAGCAGCCCTGCGGCTAGCGGGAGAAAAAGACTCTTCGAGCAGTACTTC. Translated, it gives CASSPAASGRKRLFEQYF.

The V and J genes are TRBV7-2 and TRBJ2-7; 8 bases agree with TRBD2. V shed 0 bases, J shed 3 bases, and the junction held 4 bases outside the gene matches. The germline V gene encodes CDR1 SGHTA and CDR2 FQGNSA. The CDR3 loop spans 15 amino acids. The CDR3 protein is CASSLASGNVYEQYF. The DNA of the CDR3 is TGTGCCAGCAGCTTAGCTAGCGGGAATGTCTACGAGCAGTACTTC.

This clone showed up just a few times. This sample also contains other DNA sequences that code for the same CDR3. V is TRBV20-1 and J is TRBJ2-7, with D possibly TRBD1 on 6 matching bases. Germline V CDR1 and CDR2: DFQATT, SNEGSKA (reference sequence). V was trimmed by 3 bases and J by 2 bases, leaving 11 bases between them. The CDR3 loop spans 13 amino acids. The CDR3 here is CSASSQGPYEQYF. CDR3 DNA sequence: TGCAGTGCTAGTTCACAGGGCCCCTACGAGCAGTACTTC.

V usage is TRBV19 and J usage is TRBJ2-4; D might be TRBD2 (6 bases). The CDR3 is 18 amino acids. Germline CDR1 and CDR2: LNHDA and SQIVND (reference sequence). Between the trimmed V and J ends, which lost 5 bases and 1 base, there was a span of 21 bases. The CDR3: CASSPQGSGGSAKNIQYF. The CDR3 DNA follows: TGTGCCAGTAGTCCCCAAGGGTCCGGAGGGAGCGCCAAAAACATTCAGTACTTC.

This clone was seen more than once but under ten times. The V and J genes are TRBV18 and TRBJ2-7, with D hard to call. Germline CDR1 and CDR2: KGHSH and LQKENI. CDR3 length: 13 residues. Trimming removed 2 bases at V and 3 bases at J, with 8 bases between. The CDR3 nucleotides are TGTGCCAGCTCACCAACATTGTACTACGAGCAGTACTTC. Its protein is CASSPTLYYEQYF.

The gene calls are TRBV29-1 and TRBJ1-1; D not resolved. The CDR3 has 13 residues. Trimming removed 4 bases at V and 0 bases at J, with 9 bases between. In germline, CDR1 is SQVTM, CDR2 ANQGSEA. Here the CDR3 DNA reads TGCAGCGTTGGTGGCAGGCTGAACACTGAAGCTTTCTTT. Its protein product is CSVGGRLNTEAFF.

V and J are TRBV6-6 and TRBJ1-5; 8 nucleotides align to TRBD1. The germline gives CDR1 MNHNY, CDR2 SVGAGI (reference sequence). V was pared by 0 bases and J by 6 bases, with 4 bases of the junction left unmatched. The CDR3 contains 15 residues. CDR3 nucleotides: TGTGCCAGCAGTTACTCGGGACAGGTTAGTCAGCCCCAGCATTTT. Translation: CASSYSGQVSQPQHF.